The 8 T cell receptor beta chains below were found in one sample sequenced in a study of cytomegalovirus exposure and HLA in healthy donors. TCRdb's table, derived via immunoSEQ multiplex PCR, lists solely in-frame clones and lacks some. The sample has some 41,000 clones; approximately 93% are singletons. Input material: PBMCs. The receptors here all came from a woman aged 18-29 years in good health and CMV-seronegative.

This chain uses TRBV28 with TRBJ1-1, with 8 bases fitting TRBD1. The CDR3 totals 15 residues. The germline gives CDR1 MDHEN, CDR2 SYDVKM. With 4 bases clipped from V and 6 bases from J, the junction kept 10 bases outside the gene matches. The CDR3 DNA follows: TGTGCCAGCAGTTCCCCCCCACAGGGGGAGTCTGAAGCTTTCTTT. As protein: CASSSPPQGESEAFF.

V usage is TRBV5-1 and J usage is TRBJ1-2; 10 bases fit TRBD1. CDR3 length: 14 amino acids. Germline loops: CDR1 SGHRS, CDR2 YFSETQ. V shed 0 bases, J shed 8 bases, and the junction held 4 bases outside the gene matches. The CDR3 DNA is TGCGCCAGCAGCTTGGGACAGGGGGCGCAGGGCTACACCTTC. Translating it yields CASSLGQGAQGYTF.

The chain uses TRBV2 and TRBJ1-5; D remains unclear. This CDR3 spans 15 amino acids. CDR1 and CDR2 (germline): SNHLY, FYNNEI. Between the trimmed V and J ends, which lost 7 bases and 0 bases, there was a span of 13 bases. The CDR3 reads CASNSGAYSNQPQHF. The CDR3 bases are TGTGCCAGCAACTCGGGAGCCTATAGCAATCAGCCCCAGCATTTT. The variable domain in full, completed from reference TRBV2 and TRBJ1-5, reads EPEVTQTPSHQVTQMGQEVILRCVPISNHLYFYWYRQILGQKVEFLVSFYNNEISEKSEIFDDQFSVERPDGSNFTLKIRSTKLEDSAMYFCASNSGAYSNQPQHFGDGTRLSIL.

CDR3 sequence reads: CASSPPGQGAYGNTIYF. As DNA, the CDR3 is TGTGCCAGTAGTCCTCCGGGACAGGGGGCTTACGGAAACACCATATATTTT. V and J are TRBV19 and TRBJ1-3; 12 bases line up with TRBD1. The length of the CDR3 is 17 residues. Germline CDR1 reads LNHDA; CDR2 reads SQIVND (reference sequence). The J segment lost 4 bases and the V segment lost 5 bases, leaving 9 bases of the junction unmatched.

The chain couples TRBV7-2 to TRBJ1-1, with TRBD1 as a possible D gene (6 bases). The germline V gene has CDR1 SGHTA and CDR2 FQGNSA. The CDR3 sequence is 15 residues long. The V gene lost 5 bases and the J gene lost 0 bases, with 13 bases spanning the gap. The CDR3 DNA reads TGTGCCAGCAGCCCTGGACAGCCGATGAACACTGAAGCTTTCTTT. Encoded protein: CASSPGQPMNTEAFF.

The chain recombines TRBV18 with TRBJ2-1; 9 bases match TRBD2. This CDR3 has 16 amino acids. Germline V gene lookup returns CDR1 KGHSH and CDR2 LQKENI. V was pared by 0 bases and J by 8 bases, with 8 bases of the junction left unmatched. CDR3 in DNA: TGTGCCAGCTCACCACCGAGGCTAGCGGGAACGGATGAGCAGTTCTTC. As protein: CASSPPRLAGTDEQFF.

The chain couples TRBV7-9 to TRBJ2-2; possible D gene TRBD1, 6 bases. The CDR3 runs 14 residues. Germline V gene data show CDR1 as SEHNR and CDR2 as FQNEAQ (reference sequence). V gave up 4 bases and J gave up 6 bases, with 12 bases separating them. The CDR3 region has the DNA TGTGCCAGCAGCTCGTTAGGGGGTTCCGGGGAGCTGTTTTTT. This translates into CASSSLGGSGELFF.

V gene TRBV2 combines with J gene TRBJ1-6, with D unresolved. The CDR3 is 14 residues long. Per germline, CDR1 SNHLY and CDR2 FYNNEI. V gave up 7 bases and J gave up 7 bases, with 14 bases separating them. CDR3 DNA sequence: TGTGCCAGCACAGGCCAAGGCTCCAATTCACCCCTCCACTTT. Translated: CASTGQGSNSPLHF.